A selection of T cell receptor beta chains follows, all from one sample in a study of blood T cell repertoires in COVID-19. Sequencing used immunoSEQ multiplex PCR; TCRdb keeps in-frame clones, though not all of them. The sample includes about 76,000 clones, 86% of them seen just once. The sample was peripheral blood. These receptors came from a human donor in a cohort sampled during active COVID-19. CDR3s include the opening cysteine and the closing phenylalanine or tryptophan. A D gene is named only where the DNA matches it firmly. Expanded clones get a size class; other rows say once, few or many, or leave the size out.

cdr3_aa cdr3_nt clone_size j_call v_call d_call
CAISVLAGGEETQYF TGTGCCATCAGTGTTCTAGCGGGGGGGGAAGAGACCCAGTACTTC - TRBJ2-5 TRBV10-3 TRBD2
CASSNALRGDTDTQYF TGTGCCAGCAGTAACGCCTTGCGGGGGGACACAGATACGCAGTATTTT - TRBJ2-3 TRBV3-1/TRBV3-2 TRBD2
CASSDMTGISGNTIYF TGTGCCAGCAGTGATATGACAGGTATCTCTGGAAACACCATATATTTT - TRBJ1-3 TRBV2 -
CASSVGEVEASYEQYF TGTGCCAGCAGCGTAGGTGAGGTCGAGGCCTCCTACGAGCAGTACTTC once TRBJ2-7 TRBV9 -
CASSLLYTGELFF TGTGCCAGCAGTTTATTATACACCGGGGAGCTGTTTTTT - TRBJ2-2 TRBV27 -
CASSDRSPTDTQYF TGTGCCAGCAGCGACAGGTCCCCCACAGATACGCAGTATTTT - TRBJ2-3 TRBV27 -
CASSSPGTGGYEQYF TGTGCCAGCAGTTCCCCCGGGACAGGAGGCTACGAGCAGTACTTC - TRBJ2-7 TRBV28 TRBD1
CASSYSGLAGDQETQYF TGTGCCAGCAGTTACTCGGGACTAGCGGGGGACCAAGAGACCCAGTACTTC - TRBJ2-5 TRBV6-2/TRBV6-3 TRBD2
CASSLGGEAFF TGTGCCAGCAGTTTGGGGGGGGAGGCTTTCTTT once TRBJ1-1 TRBV28 -
CATSRTVGPQHF TGTGCCACCAGTCGGACAGTAGGGCCCCAGCATTTT - TRBJ1-5 TRBV24-1 -
CASSASTGRNYGYTF TGTGCCAGCAGCGCCTCAACAGGACGGAACTATGGCTACACCTTC - TRBJ1-2 TRBV28 -
CAISESRSGQGRSGYTF TGTGCCATCAGTGAGTCGAGATCGGGACAGGGAAGGAGCGGCTACACCTTC - TRBJ1-2 TRBV10-3 TRBD1
CASSSGQYNEQFF TGTGCCAGCAGTTCGGGACAGTACAATGAGCAGTTCTTC - TRBJ2-1 TRBV5-4 TRBD1
CASSLEGGPYEQYF TGTGCCAGCAGCTTAGAGGGGGGGCCCTACGAGCAGTACTTC - TRBJ2-7 TRBV7-3 -
CASSTGFDQETQYF TGTGCCAGCAGCACAGGTTTCGACCAAGAGACCCAGTACTTC - TRBJ2-5 TRBV4-2 -
CASSRDSDTGELFF TGTGCCAGCAGTCGAGACTCAGACACCGGGGAGCTGTTTTTT - TRBJ2-2 TRBV11-2 -
CASSQDGRGRIYEQYF TGCGCCAGCAGCCAAGATGGCAGGGGGCGTATTTACGAGCAGTACTTC - TRBJ2-7 TRBV4-3 TRBD1
CASSLDRTGRHEQFF TGTGCCAGCAGTCTAGATAGGACAGGGAGGCATGAGCAGTTCTTC - TRBJ2-1 TRBV28 TRBD1
CASSYPPGELFF TGTGCCAGCAGTTACCCTCCCGGGGAGCTGTTTTTT - TRBJ2-2 TRBV6-2/TRBV6-3 -
CASSRGTDTQYF TGCGCCAGCAGCCGAGGGACAGATACGCAGTATTTT - TRBJ2-3 TRBV4-1 -
CASSPKTGLGNTIYF TGCGCCAGCAGCCCAAAGACAGGGCTCGGAAACACCATATATTTT - TRBJ1-3 TRBV4-3 TRBD1
CASSVGGSSYEQYF TGTGCCAGCAGCGTAGGCGGGAGCTCCTACGAGCAGTACTTC - TRBJ2-7 TRBV9 TRBD2
CASSYRERLDTGELFF TGCGCCAGCAGCTACAGGGAAAGATTGGACACCGGGGAGCTGTTTTTT few TRBJ2-2 TRBV5-1 -
CASSLTPGQRTGELFF TGTGCCAGCAGCTTAACTCCAGGACAACGCACCGGGGAGCTGTTTTTT - TRBJ2-2 TRBV7-9 -
CASSPPGQGNEKLFF TGTGCCAGCTCGCCCCCGGGACAGGGGAATGAAAAACTGTTTTTT - TRBJ1-4 TRBV18 TRBD1
CASNQPGRNNEQFF TGTGCCAGCAACCAACCGGGGAGAAACAATGAGCAGTTCTTC - TRBJ2-1 TRBV25-1 -
CASSLASGRARNEQFF TGTGCCAGCAGCTTAGCTAGCGGGAGGGCCCGGAATGAGCAGTTCTTC few TRBJ2-1 TRBV7-9 TRBD2
CASSLLLGSKNTEAFF TGTGCCAGCAGCTTGCTATTGGGCAGCAAGAACACTGAAGCTTTCTTT - TRBJ1-1 TRBV7-9 -
CASSQARTGNTGELFF TGTGCCAGCAGCCAAGCCCGGACAGGGAACACCGGGGAGCTGTTTTTT - TRBJ2-2 TRBV3-1/TRBV3-2 TRBD1
CASSYVRGLGDDYGYTF TGTGCCAGCAGTTACGTGAGGGGGCTAGGGGATGACTATGGCTACACCTTC - TRBJ1-2 TRBV6-2/TRBV6-3 TRBD1
CASSAQGTRGYTF TGTGCCAGCAGCGCACAGGGGACGCGGGGCTACACCTTC - TRBJ1-2 TRBV9 TRBD1
CASSLGDRGSHNEQFF TGTGCCAGCAGCTTAGGGGACAGGGGTTCCCACAATGAGCAGTTCTTC - TRBJ2-1 TRBV7-9 TRBD1
CASSPQGRSTDTQYF TGTGCCAGCAGCCCACAGGGCAGGAGCACAGATACGCAGTATTTT - TRBJ2-3 TRBV6-5 -
CASSATSGDTDTQYF TGTGCCAGCAGCGCGACTAGCGGGGACACAGATACGCAGTATTTT - TRBJ2-3 TRBV9 TRBD2
CASSYRSGGAYNEQFF TGTGCCAGCAGTTACCGTAGCGGGGGGGCCTACAATGAGCAGTTCTTC - TRBJ2-1 TRBV6-2/TRBV6-3 TRBD2
CASRPGLAAKNIQYF TGTGCCAGCAGGCCGGGACTAGCGGCCAAAAACATTCAGTACTTC - TRBJ2-4 TRBV6-5 TRBD2
CASSLKGARDTGELFF TGTGCCAGCAGCTTAAAGGGGGCGCGGGACACCGGGGAGCTGTTTTTT once TRBJ2-2 TRBV7-2 TRBD1
CASSYIQLNTEAFF TGTGCCAGCAGTTACATTCAGTTGAACACTGAAGCTTTCTTT few TRBJ1-1 TRBV6-2/TRBV6-3 -
CASSPRPFF TGTGCCAGTAGTCCCCGTCCGTTCTTC - TRBJ2-1 TRBV19 -
CASSIGGAMYTGELFF TGTGCCAGTAGCATAGGGGGCGCGATGTACACCGGGGAGCTGTTTTTT - TRBJ2-2 TRBV19 TRBD1
CASSLVGESNEQFF TGTGCCAGCAGCTTAGTGGGAGAGAGCAATGAGCAGTTCTTC medium-sized TRBJ2-1 TRBV5-4 -
CASSKTGRDEKLFF TGTGCCAGCAGCAAGACAGGGCGGGATGAAAAACTGTTTTTT - TRBJ1-4 TRBV3-1/TRBV3-2 TRBD1
CASRFREQYF TGCGCCAGCCGCTTCAGAGAGCAGTACTTC - TRBJ2-7 TRBV10-1 -
CASSLGGVPNEQFF TGTGCCAGCAGTTTAGGGGGGGTTCCCAATGAGCAGTTCTTC - TRBJ2-1 TRBV28 TRBD2
CAWSRLAGGPGTQYF TGTGCCTGGAGTAGACTAGCGGGGGGGCCAGGGACCCAGTACTTC - TRBJ2-5 TRBV30 TRBD2
CASRARGGNEKLFF TGTGCCAGCAGGGCCCGGGGGGGGAATGAAAAACTGTTTTTT - TRBJ1-4 TRBV6-5 -
CASSLERTGRRETQYF TGCGCCAGCAGCTTGGAAAGGACAGGGCGGCGGGAGACCCAGTACTTC - TRBJ2-5 TRBV5-1 TRBD1
CASIRSGTGSSGANVLTF TGTGCCAGTATTCGAAGCGGGACAGGGTCCTCTGGGGCCAACGTCCTGACTTTC - TRBJ2-6 TRBV19 TRBD1